The 24 T cell receptor beta chains below all came from one sample that was sequenced in a study of cytomegalovirus exposure and HLA in healthy donors. This PCR relied on a set of 60 Vbeta primers and 13 Jbeta primers. Clones were read by immunoSEQ multiplex PCR, and TCRdb kept only the in-frame ones, dropping some. Recorded here are 150,000 to 200,000 clones; the top ten clones represent approximately 0.74%. Input material: PBMCs. These receptors all come from a boy aged 5 to 17 in good health and CMV-seronegative.

V usage is TRBV10-2 and J usage is TRBJ1-1, with D hard to call. Trimming left V 0 bases short and J 1 base short, with 9 bases between. The length of the CDR3 is 15 residues. CDR1 and CDR2 from the germline V gene are WSHSY and SAAADI. CDR3 nucleotide sequence: TGCGCCAGCAGTGAGTCGAGGATCAAGAACACTGAAGCTTTCTTT. Translation: CASSESRIKNTEAFF.

V is TRBV6-1 and J is TRBJ1-1; tentative D call: TRBD1 (6 bases). CDR3 size: 15 residues. V was clipped by 3 bases and J by 0 bases, with 11 bases between them. Germline assignment: CDR1 MNHNS and CDR2 SASEGT. The DNA of the CDR3 is TGTGCCAGCAGTGATCAGGGGCTCATGAACACTGAAGCTTTCTTT. This encodes CASSDQGLMNTEAFF.

The chain employs TRBV30 and TRBJ2-2, with D possibly matching TRBD2 (7 bases). Germline V gene data show CDR1 as GTSNPN and CDR2 as SVGIG (reference sequence). This CDR3 spans 14 amino acids. Deletions cut 4 bases from V and 6 bases from J, with 15 bases between. DNA of the CDR3: TGTGCCTGGAATGTGGGGGGGCTGGCCGGGGAGCTGTTTTTT. Its translation: CAWNVGGLAGELFF.

The chain links TRBV11-2 to TRBJ2-1, with D hard to call. There are 11 residues in the CDR3. V gave up 7 bases and J gave up 2 bases, with 3 bases separating them. CDR1 and CDR2 (germline): SGHAT, FQNNGV. The CDR3 reads CASTAYNEQFF. The CDR3 DNA reads TGTGCCAGCACCGCCTACAATGAGCAGTTCTTC. The full variable domain, rest sourced from reference TRBV11-2 and TRBJ2-1, is EAGVAQSPRYKIIEKRQSVAFWCNPISGHATLYWYQQILGQGPKLLIQFQNNGVVDDSQLPKDRFSAERLKGVDSTLKIQPAKLEDSAVYLCASTAYNEQFFGPGTRLTVL.

The chain employs TRBV5-1 and TRBJ1-1; 9 bases are shared with TRBD1. Germline values: CDR1 SGHRS, CDR2 YFSETQ. V shed 5 bases, J shed 0 bases, and the junction held 8 bases outside the gene matches. The CDR3 is made up of 16 amino acids. CDR3 in DNA: TGCGCCAGCAGTCTACAGGGGGCGGCTATGAACACTGAAGCTTTCTTT. This translates into CASSLQGAAMNTEAFF.

The chain links TRBV29-1 to TRBJ2-2, with a tentative D call TRBD1 (6 bases). V lost 5 bases, J lost 4 bases, and 11 bases lay in between. Per germline, CDR1 SQVTM and CDR2 ANQGSEA. This CDR3 is built from 13 residues. CDR3 sequence reads: CSVQTGFTGELFF. Written as DNA, the CDR3 is TGCAGCGTTCAAACAGGGTTCACCGGGGAGCTGTTTTTT.

The chain employs TRBV30 and TRBJ1-2; 7 nucleotides line up with TRBD1. Germline values: CDR1 GTSNPN, CDR2 SVGIG (reference sequence). This CDR3 has 15 residues. The V gene end was trimmed by 0 bases and the J gene end by 3 bases; junction bases not matched to a gene: 7. CDR3 DNA: TGTGCCTGGAGTGTACTGGGGCAGGGGGACTATGGCTACACCTTC. Its protein product is CAWSVLGQGDYGYTF.

The chain uses TRBV9 and TRBJ2-1; weak D call: TRBD2 (5 bases). Trimming left V 0 bases short and J 12 bases short, with 10 bases between. Per the germline V gene, CDR1 is SGDLS and CDR2 is YYNGEE. This CDR3 region has 12 residues. CDR3 nucleotide sequence: TGTGCCAGCAGCGTAGGAGGAGGAGGGCAGTTCTTC. Residues: CASSVGGGGQFF.

The rearrangement joins TRBV5-1 to TRBJ2-5, with 7 bases aligning to TRBD2. This CDR3 has 14 amino acids. Trimming removed 4 bases from V and 0 bases from J; junction bases left unmatched: 3. Per germline, CDR1 SGHRS and CDR2 YFSETQ. The CDR3 DNA is TGCGCCAGCAGCAGGGGAGGGGACCAAGAGACCCAGTACTTC. This translates into CASSRGGDQETQYF.

The chain's CDR3 is CASSLVWPGGELFF. The CDR3 DNA follows: TGTGCCAGCAGTTTAGTTTGGCCAGGCGGGGAGCTGTTTTTT. The rearrangement links TRBV28 to TRBJ2-2; D is undetermined. CDR1 and CDR2 from the germline V gene are MDHEN and SYDVKM. Trimming took 2 bases from V and 7 from J, leaving 11 bases between them. CDR3 length equals 14 residues.

V gene TRBV7-9 combines with J gene TRBJ1-2; the match to TRBD1 covers 9 bases. The CDR3 is made up of 14 amino acids. Germline V gives CDR1 SEHNR, CDR2 FQNEAQ (reference sequence). Trimming cost V 0 bases and J 6 bases; bases outside gene matches: 2. The CDR3 sequence is CASSLAGQGNGYTF. The CDR3 DNA reads TGTGCCAGCAGCTTAGCCGGACAGGGGAATGGCTACACCTTC.

As regards this clone: At one boundary the junction diverges from the germline segment, which might be a read error. V usage is TRBV7-6 and J usage is TRBJ1-5; perhaps TRBD1 as D (5 bases). The CDR3 has 15 residues. Germline values: CDR1 SGHVS, CDR2 FNYEAQ. The CDR3: CTSSLQTDLRQPQHF. In DNA, the CDR3 is TGTACCAGCAGCTTACAGACAGACCTACGCCAGCCCCAGCATTTT.

The J gene is TRBJ1-2, the V gene TRBV7-2; the D gene is possibly TRBD1 (6 bases). The germline V gene encodes CDR1 SGHTA and CDR2 FQGNSA. The germline V and J ends were trimmed by 5 bases and 8 bases, with 15 bases remaining between them. This CDR3 has 13 amino acids. Here the CDR3 DNA reads TGTGCCAGCAGCCCCCGGACAGACTTGGGCTACACCTTC. Amino acid sequence: CASSPRTDLGYTF.

The chain links TRBV9 to TRBJ2-7; 8 bases align to TRBD1. CDR1 and CDR2 (germline): SGDLS, YYNGEE. CDR3 length: 14 residues. Unmatched junction bases numbered 9, after V lost 4 bases and J lost 6 bases. This CDR3 is CASSPLGQGFEQYF. The CDR3 nucleotides are TGTGCCAGCAGCCCACTCGGACAGGGTTTCGAGCAGTACTTC.

About this clone itself: At the DNA level, this CDR3 is encoded by other sequences in the same sample as well. The rearrangement links TRBV5-4 to TRBJ1-6, with 7 nucleotides matching TRBD1. The CDR3 runs 15 residues. Germline CDR1 and CDR2: SGHNT and YYREEE (reference sequence). Germline trimming cut 0 bases from V and 7 bases from J; bases unmatched to any gene: 4. CDR3 in amino acids: CASSLAGTDNSPLHF. CDR3 DNA: TGTGCCAGCAGCTTGGCAGGGACAGACAATTCACCCCTCCACTTT.

V gene TRBV6-5 combines with J gene TRBJ1-1, with D possibly being TRBD1 (5 bases). V gave up 2 bases and J gave up 7 bases, with 8 bases separating them. The CDR3 consists of 12 residues. The V gene's germline CDR1 is MNHEY and CDR2 SVGAGI. The CDR3 nucleotides read TGTGCCAGCAGTTACAAGGGGATTGAAGCTTTCTTT. It codes for CASSYKGIEAFF.

J is TRBJ2-7 and V is TRBV14; TRBD1 aligns across 9 bases. Germline V CDR1 and CDR2: SGHDN, FVKESK. V dropped 3 bases and J dropped 3; count of bases not matched to a gene: 3. This CDR3 has 14 amino acids. The CDR3 coding sequence is TGTGCCAGCAGCCATTGGACAGGGGACTACGAGCAGTACTTC. It specifies CASSHWTGDYEQYF.

The V gene is TRBV19, the J gene TRBJ1-2, with unresolved D. The V gene's germline CDR1 is LNHDA and CDR2 SQIVND (reference sequence). CDR3 length: 15 residues. Trimming cost V 5 bases and J 4 bases, with 17 bases left between them. CDR3 protein: CASSFTPPGFYGYTF. CDR3 bases: TGTGCCAGTAGTTTCACCCCCCCGGGGTTCTATGGCTACACCTTC.

The J gene is TRBJ1-1, the V gene TRBV6-5, with TRBD1 identical over 10 bases. V was pared by 2 bases and J by 5 bases, with 5 bases of the junction left unmatched. The CDR3 extends over 15 amino acids. CDR1 and CDR2 from the germline V gene are MNHEY and SVGAGI. DNA of the CDR3: TGTGCCAGCAGTTACCACGGACAGGGGGGGACTGAAGCTTTCTTT. Amino acids: CASSYHGQGGTEAFF.

The DNA for the CDR3 is TGTGCCAGTCGTGAGGGTTGGGACACTGAAGCTTTCTTT. Its translation is CASREGWDTEAFF. The genes are TRBV19 and TRBJ1-1, with D unclear. Germline-derived CDR1 and CDR2 are LNHDA and SQIVND (reference sequence). CDR3 length equals 13 residues. Trimming cost V 8 bases and J 3 bases, with 13 bases left between them.

The rearrangement uses TRBV7-6 and TRBJ1-3; 8 bases are shared with TRBD1. Per the germline V gene, CDR1 is SGHVS and CDR2 is FNYEAQ. CDR3 length: 14 residues. Germline trimming cut 5 bases from V and 4 bases from J; bases unmatched to any gene: 4. For the CDR3, the DNA is TGTGCCAGCAGCGACAGGGGCAAAGGAAACACCATATATTTT. Protein: CASSDRGKGNTIYF.

J is TRBJ1-1 and V is TRBV19; TRBD1 matches 7 bases. The junction had 7 bases not matched to a gene; V was cut back by 7 bases and J by 2 bases. Germline V lookup: CDR1 LNHDA, CDR2 SQIVND (reference sequence). The CDR3 has 14 residues. The DNA for the CDR3 is TGTGCCAGTAAAGAAAGGGGGCCTAACACTGAAGCTTTCTTT. This translates into CASKERGPNTEAFF. Complete variable domain (other parts from reference TRBV19 and TRBJ1-1): DGGITQSPKYLFRKEGQNVTLSCEQNLNHDAMYWYRQDPGQGLRLIYYSQIVNDFQKGDIAEGYSVSREKKESFPLTVTSAQKNPTAFYLCASKERGPNTEAFFGQGTRLTVV.

The rearrangement links TRBV5-5 to TRBJ1-2; 9 nucleotides agree with TRBD1. The CDR3 runs 14 residues. The trim removed 3 bases at V and 8 bases at J, leaving 8 bases unmatched. CDR1 and CDR2 from the germline V gene are SGHKS and YYEKEE (reference sequence). The CDR3, as DNA: TGTGCCAGCAGCTGGGGGGGACAGGGTCGGGGCTACACCTTC. Translated: CASSWGGQGRGYTF.

V usage is TRBV7-9 and J usage is TRBJ2-2, with D unclear. CDR1 and CDR2 (germline): SEHNR, FQNEAQ (reference sequence). The CDR3 extends over 14 amino acids. V was trimmed by 5 bases and J by 3 bases, leaving 10 bases between them. The CDR3 DNA sequence: TGTGCCAGCAGCCCCCGCGCGGACACCGGGGAGCTGTTTTTT. Protein product: CASSPRADTGELFF.